Reported below is one T cell receptor beta chain. This entry comes from a study of blood T cell repertoires in COVID-19. CDR1 LNHDA and CDR2 SQIVND come from the germline V gene (reference sequence). The length of the CDR3 is 15 residues. Trimming cost V 5 bases and J 4 bases; bases outside gene matches: 7. Assay used: immunoSEQ multiplex PCR; TCRdb lists only in-frame clones, some missing. The data show tens of thousands of clones, 90% seen once. The source material was peripheral blood. This clonotype was obtained from a man aged 70-80 years with acute or convalescent COVID-19. The rearrangement uses TRBV19 and TRBJ2-7; 11 nucleotides agree with TRBD1. DNA for the CDR3: TGTGCCAGTAGTCGCGGGACAGGGGGGGAGTACGAGCAGTACTTC. It translates to CASSRGTGGEYEQYF.